This is a list of T cell receptor beta chains from one sample in a study of glioma-infiltrating T cells after dendritic cell vaccination. TCRdb's copy holds only in-frame clones and misses some; the assay was immunoSEQ multiplex PCR. The sample consists of roughly 20,000 clones, approximately 79% of them appearing once. The sequenced sample was blood, obtained before dendritic cell vaccination. The source of these receptors is a human donor with glioblastoma. CDR3s include the opening cysteine and the closing phenylalanine or tryptophan. The D gene is left open where the match is weak. Expanded clones get a size class; other rows say once, few or many, or leave the size out.

V,J,size,D,length,CDR3,DNA
TRBV5-4,TRBJ1-4,.,.,15,CASSASAGRSEKLFF,TGTGCCAGCAGCGCGTCGGCAGGGCGGAGTGAAAAACTGTTTTTT
TRBV18,TRBJ2-7,.,TRBD2,15,CASSPGLAGDYEQYF,TGTGCCAGCTCCCCAGGACTAGCGGGCGACTACGAGCAGTACTTC
TRBV30,TRBJ1-5,.,.,16,CAWSSPRTLSYQPQHF,TGTGCCTGGAGTAGCCCACGGACATTGAGCTATCAGCCCCAGCATTTT
TRBV6-5,TRBJ2-2,few,.,15,CASSYRGGVTGELFF,TGTGCCAGCAGTTACAGGGGGGGGGTCACCGGGGAGCTGTTTTTT
TRBV5-8,TRBJ2-7,.,.,14,CASSLEGHFYEQYF,TGTGCCAGCAGCTTGGAGGGACATTTCTACGAGCAGTACTTC
TRBV11-2,TRBJ2-3,large,.,13,CASSFWSSDTQYF,TGTGCCAGCAGCTTTTGGAGCTCAGATACGCAGTATTTT
TRBV7-2,TRBJ2-3,.,TRBD2,16,CASSLWGRADTDTQYF,TGTGCCAGCAGCTTATGGGGGAGGGCCGACACAGATACGCAGTATTTT
TRBV28,TRBJ2-3,.,.,19,CASSLFPFISGVGTDTQYF,TGTGCCAGCAGTTTATTCCCCTTTATATCGGGGGTAGGCACAGATACGCAGTATTTT
TRBV27,TRBJ2-6,few,.,15,CASRELSSGANVLTF,TGTGCCAGCAGGGAGCTAAGCTCTGGGGCCAACGTCCTGACTTTC
TRBV5-1,TRBJ2-5,.,.,13,CASSLGGVETQYF,TGCGCCAGCAGCTTGGGGGGAGTGGAGACCCAGTACTTC
TRBV10-3,TRBJ2-3,.,TRBD2,16,CAISLAGGPTTDTQYF,TGTGCCATCTCCCTAGCGGGAGGGCCGACCACAGATACGCAGTATTTT
TRBV5-1,TRBJ2-7,.,TRBD1,16,CASSPYTRQGTDEQYF,TGCGCCAGCAGCCCATACACCAGACAGGGTACAGACGAGCAGTACTTC
TRBV28,TRBJ2-7,.,TRBD2,17,CASMTPRLAGFSYEQYF,TGTGCCAGTATGACTCCCCGGCTAGCGGGTTTCTCCTACGAGCAGTACTTC
TRBV5-4,TRBJ2-3,once,.,17,CASSGGTPRGSTDTQYF,TGTGCCAGCAGCGGGGGGACTCCGCGGGGTAGCACAGATACGCAGTATTTT
TRBV5-1,TRBJ1-1,.,.,13,CASSFGGDTEAFF,TGCGCCAGCAGCTTTGGGGGGGACACTGAAGCTTTCTTT
TRBV20-1,TRBJ2-3,.,.,11,CSARLADTQYF,TGCAGTGCTAGGCTAGCAGATACGCAGTATTTT
TRBV27,TRBJ1-2,.,.,13,CASSFEGNYGYTF,TGTGCCAGCAGTTTTGAGGGCAACTATGGCTACACCTTC
TRBV6-7,TRBJ2-7,few,.,15,CASSANPGQYNEQYF,TGTGCCAGCAGTGCGAATCCAGGGCAATACAACGAGCAGTACTTC
TRBV9,TRBJ2-7,.,.,15,CASSSNPDRAYEQYF,TGTGCCAGCAGTTCTAACCCCGACAGAGCCTACGAGCAGTACTTC
TRBV11-2,TRBJ2-1,once,TRBD1,15,CASNLGDRSYNEQFF,TGTGCCAGCAACCTAGGGGACAGGTCCTACAATGAGCAGTTCTTC
TRBV9,TRBJ2-1,.,TRBD2,13,CASSVGEGNEQFF,TGTGCCAGCAGCGTAGGGGAGGGGAATGAGCAGTTCTTC
TRBV28,TRBJ2-7,few,TRBD1,17,CASTPRRRTGGSYEQYF,TGTGCCAGCACCCCCCGCCGGCGGACAGGGGGCTCCTACGAGCAGTACTTC
TRBV7-3,TRBJ2-1,.,.,16,CASSSGGDLHYNEQFF,TGTGCCAGCAGCTCTGGCGGGGACCTACATTACAATGAGCAGTTCTTC
TRBV19,TRBJ1-2,.,TRBD1,14,CASSDTGEVYGYTF,TGTGCCAGTTCGGACACAGGGGAGGTCTATGGCTACACCTTC
TRBV19,TRBJ2-1,.,TRBD2,15,CASSMAGVFYNEQFF,TGTGCCAGTAGTATGGCGGGAGTTTTCTACAATGAGCAGTTCTTC
TRBV12-5,TRBJ1-6,once,.,10,CASLRSPLHF,TGTGCCTCTCTTCGGTCACCCCTCCACTTT
TRBV6-5,TRBJ1-2,.,.,12,CATSIGGDGYTF,TGTGCCACCTCAATAGGGGGGGATGGCTACACCTTC
TRBV10-3,TRBJ1-5,.,TRBD1,14,CAISADRVAQPQHF,TGTGCCATCAGTGCTGACAGGGTGGCTCAGCCCCAGCATTTT
TRBV2,TRBJ1-1,medium-sized,.,12,CASMARNTEAFF,TGTGCCAGCATGGCAAGGAACACTGAAGCTTTCTTT
TRBV25-1,TRBJ1-1,.,TRBD1,13,CASRKTGGSEAFF,TGTGCCAGCAGGAAGACAGGGGGCTCTGAAGCTTTCTTT
TRBV4-3,TRBJ2-2,.,.,13,CASSTEWTGELFF,TGCGCCAGCAGCACAGAGTGGACCGGGGAGCTGTTTTTT
TRBV28,TRBJ2-5,.,.,15,CASSLDGRTEDGQYF,TGTGCCAGCAGTTTAGACGGCAGAACGGAGGATGGCCAGTACTTC
TRBV15,TRBJ2-3,.,TRBD2,15,CATSGGGLAGKTQYF,TGTGCCACCAGCGGAGGGGGACTAGCGGGAAAAACGCAGTATTTT
TRBV28,TRBJ2-1,.,.,17,CASSPLSQGSSYNEQFF,TGTGCCAGCAGTCCCCTGAGCCAAGGGAGCTCCTACAATGAGCAGTTCTTC
TRBV10-3,TRBJ2-3,few,TRBD1,13,CAIRDSRTDTQYF,TGTGCCATCCGGGACAGCCGAACAGATACGCAGTATTTT
TRBV20-1,TRBJ2-3,.,.,11,CSASATDTQYF,TGCAGTGCTTCCGCGACAGATACGCAGTATTTT
TRBV6-6,TRBJ2-3,once,.,12,CASTYYGDTQYF,TGTGCCAGCACCTACTATGGGGATACGCAGTATTTT
TRBV6-5,TRBJ2-7,.,.,14,CASSYATGAYEQYF,TGTGCCAGCAGTTACGCAACGGGAGCCTACGAGCAGTACTTC
TRBV30,TRBJ1-1,few,TRBD1,13,CAWKASGQGQAFF,TGTGCCTGGAAAGCCTCGGGACAGGGACAAGCTTTCTTT
TRBV12-2,TRBJ2-2,medium-sized,.,17,CASRRWLGHQNTGELFF,TGTGCAAGTCGCCGCTGGCTGGGACACCAGAACACCGGGGAGCTGTTTTTT
TRBV19,TRBJ1-1,.,.,13,CASSINRGGGTFF,TGTGCCAGTAGTATAAACCGCGGCGGGGGGACTTTCTTT
TRBV5-6,TRBJ2-6,.,.,15,CASSFTGTGANVLTF,TGTGCCAGCAGCTTTACAGGGACTGGGGCCAACGTCCTGACTTTC
TRBV18,TRBJ2-4,.,TRBD1,13,CASQKGDSNIQYF,TGTGCCAGCCAGAAGGGGGACAGCAACATTCAGTACTTC
TRBV10-3,TRBJ2-7,once,.,12,CAISEGPYEQYF,TGTGCCATCAGTGAGGGGCCCTACGAGCAGTACTTC
TRBV5-1,TRBJ2-2,few,TRBD1,14,CASSPGQVPGELFF,TGCGCCAGCAGCCCCGGACAGGTGCCCGGGGAGCTGTTTTTT
TRBV29-1,TRBJ1-1,.,TRBD1,12,CSGITGATEAFF,TGCAGCGGGATAACAGGGGCGACTGAAGCTTTCTTT
TRBV5-4,TRBJ2-5,.,.,14,CASSPGTLQETQYF,TGTGCCAGCAGCCCGGGGACACTCCAAGAGACCCAGTACTTC
TRBV18,TRBJ2-4,.,.,15,CASSPPGVAKNIQYF,TGTGCCAGCTCACCACCAGGAGTAGCCAAAAACATTCAGTACTTC
TRBV7-8,TRBJ2-3,.,TRBD2,17,CASSFLGAGGQPHTQYF,TGTGCCAGCAGCTTTTTAGGGGCGGGAGGTCAGCCTCATACGCAGTATTTT
TRBV19,TRBJ2-3,.,.,11,CASSILDTQYF,TGTGCCAGTAGTATCTTAGATACGCAGTATTTT
TRBV7-9,TRBJ1-4,.,.,11,CASTRNEKLFF,TGTGCCAGCACCCGGAATGAAAAACTGTTTTTT